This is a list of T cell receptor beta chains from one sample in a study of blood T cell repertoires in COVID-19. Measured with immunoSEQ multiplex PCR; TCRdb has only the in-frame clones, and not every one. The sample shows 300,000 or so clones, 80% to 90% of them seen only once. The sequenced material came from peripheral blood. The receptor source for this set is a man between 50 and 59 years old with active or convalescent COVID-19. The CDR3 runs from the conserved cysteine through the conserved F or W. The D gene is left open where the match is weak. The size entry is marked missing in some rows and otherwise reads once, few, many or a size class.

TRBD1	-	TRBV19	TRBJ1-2	TGTGCCAGCTCTCCGACAGGGGTCCAACGAGGGTATGGCTACACCTTC	CASSPTGVQRGYGYTF
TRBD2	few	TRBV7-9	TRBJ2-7	TGTGCCAGCAGCTTATGGTCGGGAGGGCCGCAGAACGAGCAGTACTTC	CASSLWSGGPQNEQYF
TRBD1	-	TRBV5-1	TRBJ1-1	TGCGCCAGCGGACAGGGGGGATACACTGAAGCTTTCTTT	CASGQGGYTEAFF
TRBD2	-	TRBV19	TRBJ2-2	TGTGCCAGCCCGGGACTAGTGACCGGGGAGCTGTTTTTT	CASPGLVTGELFF
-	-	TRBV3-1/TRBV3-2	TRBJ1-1	TGTGCCAGCAGCTTAACGGGACATGCCCTTGGGACTGAAGCTTTCTTT	CASSLTGHALGTEAFF
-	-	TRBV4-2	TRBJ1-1	TGTGCCAGCAGCGCACAGACAGTTAACACTGAAGCTTTCTTT	CASSAQTVNTEAFF
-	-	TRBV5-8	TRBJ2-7	TGTGCCAGCAGCCTGTGGAGGAGCGAGCAGTACTTC	CASSLWRSEQYF
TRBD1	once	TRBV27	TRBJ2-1	TGTGCCAGCTCCCTTCGCCGGGACAGCTACAATGAGCAGTTCTTC	CASSLRRDSYNEQFF
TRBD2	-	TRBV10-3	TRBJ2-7	TGTGCCATCAGTGAGGCTAGCGGGAGCGAGCAGTACTTC	CAISEASGSEQYF
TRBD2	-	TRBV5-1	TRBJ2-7	TGCGCCAGCAGTTCCGGGACTAGCGGGTACGAGCAGTACTTC	CASSSGTSGYEQYF
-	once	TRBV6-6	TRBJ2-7	TGTGCCAGCGGGGGCACTTTCTACGAGCAGTACTTC	CASGGTFYEQYF
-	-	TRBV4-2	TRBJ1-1	TGTGCCAGCAGCCAGTCGACAGGCCTGAAGACTGAAGCTTTCTTT	CASSQSTGLKTEAFF
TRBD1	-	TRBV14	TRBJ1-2	TGTGCCAGCAGCCCTACGGGACAGGGGACACAGCGGGGCTATGGCTACACCTTC	CASSPTGQGTQRGYGYTF
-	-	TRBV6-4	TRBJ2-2	TGTGCCAGCAGGCGGGACAGCTCGGCCGGGGAGCTGTTTTTT	CASRRDSSAGELFF
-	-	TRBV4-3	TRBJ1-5	TGCGCCAGCAGCCAAGAGCTCGTGGGCCATCAGCCCCAGCATTTT	CASSQELVGHQPQHF
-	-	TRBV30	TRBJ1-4	TGTGCCTGGAGTGGGGGGGATGAAAAACTGTTTTTT	CAWSGGDEKLFF
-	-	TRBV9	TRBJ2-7	TGTGCCAGCAGCGTACTTGAGGAATCCTACGAGCAGTACTTC	CASSVLEESYEQYF
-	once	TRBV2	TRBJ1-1	TGTGCCAGCAGTGAAAAAATCAGGATGAACACTGAAGCTTTCTTT	CASSEKIRMNTEAFF
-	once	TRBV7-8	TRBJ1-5	TGTGCCAGCAGCCTACGAGCACAGCCCCAGCATTTT	CASSLRAQPQHF
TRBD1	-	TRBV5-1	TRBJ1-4	TGCGCCAGCAGCCAGGGGGCTAATAATGAAAAACTGTTTTTT	CASSQGANNEKLFF
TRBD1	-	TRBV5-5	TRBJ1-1	TGTGCCAGCAGCGCGCAGGGGGACACTGAAGCTTTCTTT	CASSAQGDTEAFF
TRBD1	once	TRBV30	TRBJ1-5	TGTGCCTGGAGTCCGGCAGGGGGTCAGCCCCAGCATTTT	CAWSPAGGQPQHF
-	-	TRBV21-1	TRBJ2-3	TGTGCCAGCAGCAAAAGGCGGGAGGGCAAGGGCACAGATACGCAGTATTTT	CASSKRREGKGTDTQYF
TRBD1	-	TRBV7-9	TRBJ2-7	TGTGCCAGCAGCTCGGAGACAGGGTCCTACGAGCAGTACTTC	CASSSETGSYEQYF
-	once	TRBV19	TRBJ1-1	TGTGCCAGTATCCGGGACAAGGACACTGAAGCTTTCTTT	CASIRDKDTEAFF
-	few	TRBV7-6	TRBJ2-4	TGTGCCAGCAGCCCCCGCGGGGGCGTAGGTAACATTCAGTACTTC	CASSPRGGVGNIQYF
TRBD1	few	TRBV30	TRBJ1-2	TGTGCCTGGAGTGCCTTGGGACAGATCAATGGCTACACCTTC	CAWSALGQINGYTF
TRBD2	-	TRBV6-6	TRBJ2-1	TGTGCCAGCAGCCGGGACCCCGGGGGGGCCACGGGGAGCTCCTACAATGAGCAGTTCTTC	CASSRDPGGATGSSYNEQFF
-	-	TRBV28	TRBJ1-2	TGTGCCAGCAGTTTGTACCGGGAGAACGGCTACACCTTC	CASSLYRENGYTF
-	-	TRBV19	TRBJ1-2	TGTGCCAGTACCTGGGGGCCGGAAAATACTTATGGCTACACCTTC	CASTWGPENTYGYTF
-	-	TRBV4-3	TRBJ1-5	TGCGCCAGCAGCCAAGATTGGCAGGGGTCGGCCAATCAGCCCCAGCATTTT	CASSQDWQGSANQPQHF
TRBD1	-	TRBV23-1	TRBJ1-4	TGCGCCAGCAGTCAACCCCGGACAGGGGGTTGTGAAAAACTGTTTTTT	CASSQPRTGGCEKLFF
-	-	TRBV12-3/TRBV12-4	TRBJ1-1	TGTGCCAGCAGCCCGTCCCTGAACACTGAAGCTTTCTTT	CASSPSLNTEAFF
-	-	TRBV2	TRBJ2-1	TGTGCCAGCAGTGATCGGAGCTCCTACAATGAGCAGTTCTTC	CASSDRSSYNEQFF
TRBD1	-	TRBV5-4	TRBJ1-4	TGTGCCAGCAGCCAGGGACAGGGAGGAACTAATGAAAAACTGTTTTTT	CASSQGQGGTNEKLFF
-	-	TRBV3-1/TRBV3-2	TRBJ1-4	TGTGCCAGCAGCCAAGCCCTAAATGAAAAACTGTTTTTT	CASSQALNEKLFF
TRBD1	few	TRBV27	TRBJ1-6	TGTGCCAGCAGTTTAGACAGGGGAAATTCACCCCTCCACTTT	CASSLDRGNSPLHF
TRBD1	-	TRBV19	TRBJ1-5	TGTGCCAGTAGTACAACAGGGGTCAATCAGCCCCAGCATTTT	CASSTTGVNQPQHF
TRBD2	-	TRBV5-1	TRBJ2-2	TGCGCCAGCAGCTCACGCCCCCGACTAGCGGGAGGATTGGGGGCCGGGGAGCTGTTTTTT	CASSSRPRLAGGLGAGELFF
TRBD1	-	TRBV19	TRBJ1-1	TGTGCCACCATGGACAGGGCGGGGTACACTGAAGCTTTCTTT	CATMDRAGYTEAFF
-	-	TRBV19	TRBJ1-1	TGTGCCAGTAGTATAGACCCGAACAGGGCGGGAGCTTTCTTT	CASSIDPNRAGAFF
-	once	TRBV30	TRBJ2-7	TGTGCCTGGAGTTCAGGGTCTGTGGACGAGCAGTACTTC	CAWSSGSVDEQYF
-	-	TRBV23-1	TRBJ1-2	TGCGCCAGCAGATTAACCGGGACAACTAACTATGGCTACACCTTC	CASRLTGTTNYGYTF
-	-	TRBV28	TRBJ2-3	TGTGCCAGCAGTCCTCCCGTTATTGATACGCAGTATTTT	CASSPPVIDTQYF
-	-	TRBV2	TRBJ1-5	TGTGCCAGCAGTGAGGCCAATCAGCCCCAGCATTTT	CASSEANQPQHF
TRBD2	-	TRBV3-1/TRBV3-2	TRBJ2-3	TGTGCCAGCAGCCAAGATACTAGCGGGAATACGCAGTATTTT	CASSQDTSGNTQYF
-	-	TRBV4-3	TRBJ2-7	TGCGCCAGCAGCCACCGGGACTTCACCTACGAGCAGTACTTC	CASSHRDFTYEQYF
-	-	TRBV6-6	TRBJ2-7	TGTGCCAGCAGTTACGGCCACCAGTACGAGCAGTACTTC	CASSYGHQYEQYF
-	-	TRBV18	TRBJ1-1	TGTGCCAGCTCACCAAGGAGGGCTCACACTGAAGCTTTCTTT	CASSPRRAHTEAFF
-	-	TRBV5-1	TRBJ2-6	TGCGCCAGCAGCTTGGAGGGGGTTGGGGCCAACGTCCTGACTTTC	CASSLEGVGANVLTF
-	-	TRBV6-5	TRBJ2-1	TGTGCCAGCAGGAAAGCGGAGGGCCCCCCGTTCTTC	CASRKAEGPPFF
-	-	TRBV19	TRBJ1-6	TGTGCCAGTACCTCGAGTGTCTCCTATAATTCACCCCTCCACTTT	CASTSSVSYNSPLHF